The 10 T cell receptor beta chains in this list originate from one sample, sequenced in a study of T cell responses to AZD1222 COVID-19 vaccine. The method was immunoSEQ multiplex PCR; TCRdb's version includes in-frame clones alone and lacks a portion of them. This table holds under 200,000 clones, more than 75% found once. Material: peripheral blood, obtained on day 0 of MenACWY control vaccination. The receptors come from an adult in good health.

The chain joins TRBV28 to TRBJ1-1, with D maybe TRBD1 (6 bases). The germline gives CDR1 MDHEN, CDR2 SYDVKM. This CDR3 is built from 17 residues. V lost 7 bases and J 0 bases, leaving 21 bases between the germline ends. CDR3 in amino acids: CASTLWRAGALNTEAFF. CDR3 DNA sequence: TGTGCCAGCACCCTTTGGAGAGCAGGGGCCCTGAACACTGAAGCTTTCTTT.

The chain has TRBV28 and TRBJ2-1; 11 bases align to TRBD2. The CDR3 extends over 18 amino acids. With 4 bases clipped from V and 5 bases from J, the junction kept 13 bases outside the gene matches. CDR1 is MDHEN, CDR2 SYDVKM, per germline. CDR3 nucleotides: TGTGCCAGCAGTTCTATCACTAGCGGGGGTCAAATTAACAATGAGCAGTTCTTC. Translating gives CASSSITSGGQINNEQFF.

This chain links TRBV4-1 with TRBJ1-3; D is unclear. The CDR3 is 14 residues long. V was cut by 6 bases and J by 2 bases, with 11 bases left in between. Per germline, CDR1 MGHRA and CDR2 YSYEKL. The CDR3 nucleotides read TGCGCCAGCAGTCCTTACATGGCTGGAAACACCATATATTTT. This gives the protein CASSPYMAGNTIYF.

The rearrangement uses TRBV7-9 and TRBJ2-7; no clear D. Germline assignment: CDR1 SEHNR and CDR2 FQNEAQ (reference sequence). The V gene lost 5 bases and the J gene lost 0 bases, with 17 bases spanning the gap. The CDR3 is 16 residues long. The CDR3 DNA reads TGTGCCAGCAGCCGAACGGTCGGGCTAAGCTCCTACGAGCAGTACTTC. Translation: CASSRTVGLSSYEQYF.

The chain combines TRBV20-1 with TRBJ1-5; D unclear. This CDR3 has 12 residues. V lost 3 bases, J lost 7 bases, and 10 bases lay in between. Germline V gene lookup returns CDR1 DFQATT and CDR2 SNEGSKA (reference sequence). CDR3 DNA sequence: TGCAGTGCTAGTGAGGGAGGCCAGCCCCAGCATTTT. Translating gives CSASEGGQPQHF.

The V and J genes are TRBV4-1 and TRBJ1-2; tentative D call: TRBD1 (5 bases). Trimming cost V 0 bases and J 7 bases, with 9 bases left between them. CDR1 and CDR2 from the germline V gene are MGHRA and YSYEKL. The CDR3 has 13 residues. The chain's CDR3 is CASSQEGHLGYTF. As DNA, the CDR3 is TGCGCCAGCAGCCAAGAGGGGCACCTTGGCTACACCTTC.

This sequence joins TRBV5-4 and TRBJ1-4; no definite D call. V was trimmed by 1 base and J by 5 bases, leaving 6 bases between them. Germline CDR1 and CDR2: SGHNT and YYREEE (reference sequence). CDR3 length: 13 residues. The CDR3 reads CASSLRGNEKLFF. In nucleotides, the CDR3 is TGTGCCAGCAGCTTGCGGGGAAATGAAAAACTGTTTTTT.

The rearrangement uses TRBV14 and TRBJ1-3; D is possibly TRBD1 (5 bases). Looked up from germline, CDR1 is SGHDN and CDR2 is FVKESK. V shed 1 base and J shed 0 bases, with 16 bases lying between them. There are 18 residues in the CDR3. The CDR3: CASSQAGGDPLSGNTIYF. The CDR3 DNA is TGTGCCAGCAGCCAAGCGGGAGGGGATCCCCTCTCTGGAAACACCATATATTTT.

V usage is TRBV5-1 and J usage is TRBJ2-2; D is perhaps TRBD1 or TRBD2 (6 bases each). The CDR3 is 15 residues long. V was pared by 0 bases and J by 7 bases, with 13 bases between. Germline V CDR1 and CDR2: SGHRS, YFSETQ. As DNA, the CDR3 is TGCGCCAGCAGCTTGGCTCCGGGGGCCGGCGGGGAGCTGTTTTTT. Protein: CASSLAPGAGGELFF. Filled out from reference TRBV5-1 and TRBJ2-2, the complete variable domain reads KAGVTQTPRYLIKTRGQQVTLSCSPISGHRSVSWYQQTPGQGLQFLFEYFSETQRNKGNFPGRFSGRQFSNSRSEMNVSTLELGDSALYLCASSLAPGAGGELFFGEGSRLTVL.

The rearrangement joins TRBV5-5 to TRBJ1-2; 12 bases align to TRBD1. The CDR3 length is 15 residues. Germline V gene sequence: CDR1 SGHKS, CDR2 YYEKEE (reference sequence). V was pared by 2 bases and J by 8 bases, with 7 bases of the junction left unmatched. CDR3 sequence reads: CASSFPGQGARGYTF. CDR3 DNA: TGTGCCAGCAGCTTCCCGGGACAGGGGGCTCGGGGCTACACCTTC. Based on the CDR3 plus reference TRBV5-5 and TRBJ1-2, the full variable domain is DAGVTQSPTHLIKTRGQQVTLRCSPISGHKSVSWYQQVLGQGPQFIFQYYEKEERGRGNFPDRFSARQFPNYSSELNVNALLLGDSALYLCASSFPGQGARGYTFGSGTRLTVV.